This T cell receptor beta chain stems from a study of long-term antiretroviral therapy in people with HIV. Survey-level resolution applied to immunoSEQ assay v3.0. Only in-frame clones appear in the TCRdb table, and some are missing; sequencing was by immunoSEQ multiplex PCR. The sample contains about 40,000 clones, about 89% of which appear only once. There were about 0.95-10 million cryopreserved PBMC in the samples before DNA extraction. The sequence was obtained from a woman aged 45 to 65 with HIV. Sequenced here: unsorted PBMCs, sampled 0.1 years before starting antiretroviral therapy.

CDR3 residues: CASSDRAYGELFF. CDR3 DNA: TGTGCCAGCAGTGACCGCGCTTACGGGGAGCTGTTTTTT. The chain is built from TRBV6-4 and TRBJ2-2; D is ambiguous. Germline loops: CDR1 MRHNA, CDR2 SNTAGT. There are 13 residues in the CDR3. Between the trimmed V and J ends, which lost 2 bases and 7 bases, there was a span of 8 bases.